A single T cell receptor beta chain is shown here with its context. TCRdb keeps only in-frame clones here, not all; method: immunoSEQ multiplex PCR. The top ten clones hold roughly 10% of a sample with a few hundred thousand clones, about 86% of them seen once. Trimming cost V 5 bases and J 8 bases; bases outside gene matches: 9. CDR1 GTSNPN and CDR2 SVGIG come from the germline V gene (reference sequence). The CDR3 runs to 13 residues. The source of the sample is a study of blood T cell repertoires in COVID-19. Study-wide background: PBMCs, B-cell-depleted T cells, or T cells were the source of the cDNA or gDNA that made up the material.

The participants were between roughly 18 and 100 years old and came from roughly 25 US areas. Cohorts were assigned according to the clinical history that participants reported. The clonotype originates from a woman between 50 and 59 years old who had recovered from COVID-19. The sample taken for sequencing was PBMCs or T cells enriched from blood (not recorded which). The chain joins TRBV30 to TRBJ1-2; TRBD1 agrees at 9 bases. The CDR3 region is CAWARDRAGGYTF. The CDR3 nucleotides read TGTGCCTGGGCTCGGGACAGGGCGGGAGGCTACACCTTC.